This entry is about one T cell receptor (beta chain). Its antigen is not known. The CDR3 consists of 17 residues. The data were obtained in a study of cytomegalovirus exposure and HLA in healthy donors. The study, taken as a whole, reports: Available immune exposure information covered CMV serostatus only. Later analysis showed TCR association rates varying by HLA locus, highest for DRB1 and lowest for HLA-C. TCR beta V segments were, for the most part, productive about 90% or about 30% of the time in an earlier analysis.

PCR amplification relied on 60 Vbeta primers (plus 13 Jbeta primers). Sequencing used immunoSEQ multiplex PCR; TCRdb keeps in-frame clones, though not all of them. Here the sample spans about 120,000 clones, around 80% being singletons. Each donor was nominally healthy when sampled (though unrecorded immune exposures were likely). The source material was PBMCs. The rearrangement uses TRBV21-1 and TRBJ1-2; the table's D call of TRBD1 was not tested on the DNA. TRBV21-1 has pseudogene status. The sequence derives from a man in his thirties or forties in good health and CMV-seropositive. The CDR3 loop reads CASSKTLDSPPNYGYTF. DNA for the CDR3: TGTGCCAGCAGCAAAACACTGGACAGTCCCCCTAACTATGGCTACACCTTC.